One sample yielded the 5 T cell receptor beta chains listed below, sequenced in a study of regulatory T cells in long-lasting Graves disease. In building TCR beta libraries, iRepertoire HTBI primers were used together with Arm-PCR of CDR3 regions. MiXCR was run by TCRdb on the multiplex PCR reads, yielding one entry per CDR3 protein. Of under 300,000 distinct CDR3 sequences listed, about 17% are singletons. The time point is: newly diagnosed GD, antithyroid drugs for less than 3 months. Extracted RNA from PBMCs served as the source of the TCR library. These data were also reused for a study on T cells in Graves' hyperthyroidism and ophthalmopathy.

This specimen was peripheral blood mononuclear cells (PBMCs), taken at new diagnosis, from a patient treated with antithyroid drugs. The receptors were gathered from a woman between 25 and 40 years old with Graves disease.

The chain carries TRBV18 and TRBJ2-3, with a possible D match to TRBD2 (5 bases). Trimming removed 1 base from V and 0 bases from J, with 8 bases in between. Germline V lookup: CDR1 KGHSH, CDR2 LQKENI. This CDR3 has 15 amino acids. The CDR3 sequence is CASSPLATSTDTQYF. The CDR3 nucleotides read TGTGCCAGCTCACCACTAGCGACTAGCACAGATACGCAGTATTTT.

Many counts were recorded for this clonotype. The chain has TRBV27 and TRBJ2-3; unclear D gene. CDR3 length equals 12 residues. The V end was cut by 5 bases, the J end by 5 bases, with 8 bases between. Germline V gene sequence: CDR1 MNHEY, CDR2 SMNVEV (reference sequence). The CDR3 is CASSPTLDTQYF. As DNA, the CDR3 is TGTGCCAGCAGTCCTACCCTAGATACGCAGTATTTT.

At least ten counts were recorded for this clonotype. This chain links TRBV19 with TRBJ1-2; TRBD1 aligns across 10 bases. Looked up from germline, CDR1 is LNHDA and CDR2 is SQIVND (reference sequence). The CDR3 covers 14 residues. The V gene end was trimmed by 4 bases and the J gene end by 4 bases; junction bases not matched to a gene: 3. CDR3 amino acids: CASSKGQGFYGYTF. The CDR3, as DNA: TGTGCCAGTAGTAAGGGACAGGGGTTCTATGGCTACACCTTC. The full variable domain, its missing parts supplied by reference TRBV19 and TRBJ1-2, is DGGITQSPKYLFRKEGQNVTLSCEQNLNHDAMYWYRQDPGQGLRLIYYSQIVNDFQKGDIAEGYSVSREKKESFPLTVTSAQKNPTAFYLCASSKGQGFYGYTFGSGTRLTVV.

Regarding this clonotype: A far larger clone is only one base removed, so a read error is likely. The V gene is TRBV11-2, the J gene TRBJ1-3; D ambiguous. This CDR3 spans 14 amino acids. In germline, CDR1 is SGHAT, CDR2 FQNNGV. V was shortened by 5 bases and J by 2 bases, with 10 bases between the two germline ends. CDR3 residues: CASSRVRAGNTIYF. The CDR3 nucleotides are TGTGCCAGCAGCCGGGTGAGGGCTGGAAACACCATATATTTT. The full variable domain, completed using reference TRBV11-2 and TRBJ1-3, is EAGVAQSPRYKIIEKRQSVAFWCNPISGHATLYWYQQILGQGPKLLIQFQNNGVVDDSQLPKDRFSAERLKGVDSTLKIQPAKLEDSAVYLCASSRVRAGNTIYFGEGSWLTVV.

This clonotype was observed many times. This chain joins TRBV3-1 and TRBJ1-6; D is unclear. Germline V gene lookup returns CDR1 LGHDT and CDR2 YNNKEL (reference sequence). V lost 1 base to trimming and J lost 13 bases, with 8 bases between them. The CDR3 has 12 amino acids. The CDR3 region is CASSQAGLPLHF. CDR3 coding DNA: TGTGCCAGCAGCCAAGCCGGGCTCCCCCTCCACTTT.